The present entry profiles one TCR beta chain with its context. Its cognate antigen is unknown. This sample is drawn from a study of T cell clonotyping in hematopoietic cell transplantation. Using immunoSEQ multiplex PCR, the repertoire was profiled, and TCRdb retains in-frame clones only, with some absent. This repertoire shows tens of thousands of clones, 92% found once; its top ten account for approximately 11%. V was pared by 3 bases and J by 4 bases, with 3 bases between. Germline CDR1 and CDR2: LNHDA and SQIVND (reference sequence). This CDR3 is 11 amino acids long. The study's findings and limits: Broader posttransplant TCR repertoire diversity was predicted by graft donor and pretransplant recipient Inverse Simpson Index values. Without cell sorting, CD4 versus CD8 contributions remain unresolved. At the given depth, recipient repertoires were over 97% de novo clonotypes. Pathologically expanded recipient clonotypes increased progressively from day 30 to day 180 as diversity fell.

This TCR derives from a female patient aged 50-59 years who had an allogeneic stem cell transplant from a related donor, so the T cells may come from the graft donor. Some clones in this sample may be carry-over from other donors' samples. The chain joins TRBV19 to TRBJ1-1; D is undetermined. This specimen was PBMCs, taken 100 days after allogeneic stem cell transplant. The CDR3 DNA sequence: TGTGCCAGTAGTATGCCCACTGAAGCTTTCTTT. Its translation: CASSMPTEAFF.